Below, one T cell receptor beta chain is given with its context. The sample belongs to a study of blood T cell repertoires in COVID-19. Study-level background: Italy, Spain and the United States were the sources of the convalescent and acute COVID-19 samples. Sources were T cells, B-cell-depleted T cells, or PBMCs; the material itself was cDNA or gDNA.

The repertoire was sequenced with immunoSEQ multiplex PCR; TCRdb's copy has only in-frame clones and lacks some. This sample carries 60,000 to 80,000 clones, roughly 85% of them seen once, and the ten largest clones take roughly 25%. The sequencing sample was made of peripheral blood. This TCR derives from a man between 50 and 59 years old with acute or convalescent COVID-19.

The CDR3 is CAWRNPVVQGRELFF. Written as DNA, the CDR3 is TGTGCCTGGAGGAACCCGGTGGTACAGGGCCGGGAACTGTTTTTT. The genes are TRBV30 and TRBJ1-4; maybe TRBD1 (6 bases). Trimming took 3 bases from V and 12 from J, leaving 23 bases between them. Germline V gene lookup returns CDR1 GTSNPN and CDR2 SVGIG (reference sequence). The CDR3 has 15 residues.